This TCR beta chain was observed in a study of CXCR3-negative and CXCR3-positive naive CD8 T cells. Points on this clonotype: The antigen remains unidentified.

Libraries of TRB cDNA were made by 5' RACE and carried UMIs. Following a re-call of the 5' RACE reads, TCRdb has one entry per CDR3 protein and lacks DNA. The repertoire table contains over 100,000 distinct CDR3 sequences. The study's findings and limits: Hydrophobicity of TRB CDR3s was greater in CXCR3-positive naive cells than in CXCR3-negative naive cells.

Phenotypically, naive CD8+ T cells corresponded to CD45RO-CCR7+CD27+CD95-. The germline V gene has CDR1 SGHRS and CDR2 YFSETQ. This CDR3 spans 17 amino acids. V is TRBV5-1 and J is TRBJ2-5; without DNA, the TCRdb call of TRBD1 cannot be checked. The sequencing input was naive CXCR3+ CD8+ T cells from blood. Sample subset: CD45RO-CCR7+CD27+CD95- naive CD8+ T cells expressing CXCR3 (TNR3+). This sequence was found in a human donor in good health. Some clones in this sample may be carry-over from other donors' samples. The CDR3 sequence is CASNPGDRAEKKETQYF.